These T cell receptor beta chains were read from a single sample in a study of T cells after yellow fever vaccination. TCRdb independently ran MiXCR on the 5' RACE reads; one entry per CDR3 protein. Of a few hundred thousand distinct CDR3 sequences detected, approximately 16% appear once; the ten largest clones hold about 18%. Material: PBMCs, obtained 4 to 6 days after the first yellow fever vaccination. These TCRs come from a man aged 18 to 30 who received the YFV17D yellow fever vaccine. The CDR3 runs from the conserved cysteine through the conserved F or W. D genes are given only for firm matches.

>TRBV5-1|TRBJ2-1|.
CASSLVGLSEQFF
>TRBV7-2|TRBJ1-2|.
CASSLKFLGPYGYTF
>TRBV7-9|TRBJ1-2|.
CASSLGGLAGNYYGYTF
>TRBV4-3|TRBJ2-5|TRBD2
CASSQDGTSGGLGHQETQYF
>TRBV15|TRBJ2-7|TRBD1
CATRPTRGRNEQYF
>TRBV11-1|TRBJ2-6|TRBD1
CASSPWGQGFHGANVLTF
>TRBV7-8|TRBJ2-2|.
CASSSYLNTGELFF
>TRBV5-4|TRBJ1-1|.
CASSLGGDMNTEAFF
>TRBV20-1|TRBJ2-5|TRBD2
CSARNSGGSQETQYF
>TRBV7-3|TRBJ2-1|TRBD1
CASSSTGVEQFF
>TRBV11-2|TRBJ1-3|.
CASSFSGNTIYF
>TRBV5-1|TRBJ2-1|TRBD2
CATPTSGGYNEQFF
>TRBV18|TRBJ2-2|TRBD1
CASSPPHRGDTGELFF
>TRBV4-3|TRBJ2-7|TRBD1
CASSQERYRGSEQYF
>TRBV5-1|TRBJ1-3|.
CASSWTPGLRDTIYF
>TRBV4-2|TRBJ2-1|TRBD2
CASSQLAGGSYNEQFF
>TRBV5-1|TRBJ2-7|.
CASSQEVIGRGSYEQYF
>TRBV7-2|TRBJ2-4|.
CASSFFGGLAKNIQYF
>TRBV20-1|TRBJ1-4|.
CSARDHGSNEKLFF
>TRBV2|TRBJ2-6|TRBD1
CARQGGGANVLTF
>TRBV29-1|TRBJ2-3|.
CSVGGREGTDTQYF
>TRBV20-1|TRBJ2-3|.
CSAAARSQGTDTQYF
>TRBV12-3/TRBV12-4|TRBJ1-2|.
CASSPSVNYGYTF
>TRBV7-9|TRBJ2-5|.
CASAKETQYF
>TRBV5-1|TRBJ1-4|.
CASSLRGGGDEKLFF
>TRBV20-1|TRBJ2-7|.
CSARPFTGTEYEQYF
>TRBV2|TRBJ2-5|.
CASSDRRGDRKETQYF
>TRBV7-6|TRBJ1-5|.
CASSAIEGFNQPQHF
>TRBV7-2|TRBJ1-5|.
CASSTQNQPQHF
>TRBV29-1|TRBJ2-4|.
CSVYEENIQYF
>TRBV6-2/TRBV6-3|TRBJ2-2|TRBD2
CASRISGGTSGELFF
>TRBV7-9|TRBJ2-2|.
CASSLVALKAGELFF
>TRBV7-7|TRBJ2-7|.
CASSFGLPPYEQYF
>TRBV20-1|TRBJ2-1|TRBD2
CSARGGANEQFF
>TRBV15|TRBJ2-7|.
CATSRSAGDRSLEQYF